This entry concerns a single TCR beta chain. Its cognate antigen is unknown. Germline V gene data show CDR1 as SQVTM and CDR2 as ANQGSEA. With V trimmed by 3 bases and J by 2 bases, 6 bases remained unmatched. The CDR3 totals 16 residues. This entry comes from a study of cytomegalovirus exposure and HLA in healthy donors. The PCR ran on 60 Vbeta and 13 Jbeta primers. Measured with immunoSEQ multiplex PCR; TCRdb has only the in-frame clones, and not every one. The listing records over 100,000 clones. Regarding the study as a whole: By HLA locus, TCR association rates varied in a later analysis, with DRB1 showing the most and HLA-C the fewest.

The chain uses TRBV29-1 and TRBJ2-5, with 13 bases fitting TRBD2. The source material was PBMCs. The source is a woman in her 40s in good health and CMV-seropositive. In DNA, the CDR3 is TGCAGCGTTGAGGGGGGACTAGCGGGATTTCAAGAGACCCAGTACTTC. It yields the protein CSVEGGLAGFQETQYF.